This T cell receptor beta chain stems from a study of blood T cells in healthy people across ages. Whole-study context: When template switching was applied, about one barcoded beta molecule was captured per two T cells.

Then a second PCR, running about 7 to 11 cycles, was carried out with a sample-barcoded 5' primer and a J-beta primer mix. Each CDR3 protein gets one entry after TCRdb re-called the 5' RACE reads with MiXCR. Of fewer than 950,000 distinct CDR3 sequences listed, roughly 50% are singletons. This clonotype was counted only a few times. After removal of 6 bases from V and 4 bases from J, the junction contained 8 bases not matched to a gene. The CDR3 sequence is 16 residues long. V usage is TRBV12-3 or TRBV12-4 and J usage is TRBJ2-1; TRBD2 aligns across 11 bases. Input material: blood. The TCR comes from a man older than 75 in good health. CDR3: CASSYSGRGWYNEQFF. As DNA, the CDR3 is TGTGCCAGCAGCTATAGCGGGAGGGGTTGGTACAATGAGCAGTTCTTC.